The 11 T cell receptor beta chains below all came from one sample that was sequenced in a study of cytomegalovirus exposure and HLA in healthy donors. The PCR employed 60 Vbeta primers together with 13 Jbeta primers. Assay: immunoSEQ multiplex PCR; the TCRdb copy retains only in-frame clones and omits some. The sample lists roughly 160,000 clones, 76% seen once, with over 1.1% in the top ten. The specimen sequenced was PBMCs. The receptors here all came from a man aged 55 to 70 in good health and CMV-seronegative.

CDR3 DNA sequence: TGTGCCAGCAGCCGAGGTCCCGGGACCCCAGGGGTGAGCAATCAGCCCCAGCATTTT. Translated: CASSRGPGTPGVSNQPQHF. The chain links TRBV5-5 to TRBJ1-5; perhaps TRBD1 as D (6 bases). The CDR3 has 19 amino acids. Trimming shortened V by 4 bases and J by 1 base, and 24 bases separated the two germline ends. From germline, CDR1 is SGHKS and CDR2 YYEKEE (reference sequence). The full variable domain, in which reference TRBV5-5 and TRBJ1-5 provide the parts outside the CDR3, is DAGVTQSPTHLIKTRGQQVTLRCSPISGHKSVSWYQQVLGQGPQFIFQYYEKEERGRGNFPDRFSARQFPNYSSELNVNALLLGDSALYLCASSRGPGTPGVSNQPQHFGDGTRLSIL.

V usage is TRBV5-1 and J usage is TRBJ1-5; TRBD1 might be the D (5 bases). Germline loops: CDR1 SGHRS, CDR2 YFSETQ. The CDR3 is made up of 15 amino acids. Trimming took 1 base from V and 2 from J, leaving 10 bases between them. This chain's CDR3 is CASSLQGARNQPQHF. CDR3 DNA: TGCGCCAGCAGCTTGCAAGGGGCGCGCAATCAGCCCCAGCATTTT.

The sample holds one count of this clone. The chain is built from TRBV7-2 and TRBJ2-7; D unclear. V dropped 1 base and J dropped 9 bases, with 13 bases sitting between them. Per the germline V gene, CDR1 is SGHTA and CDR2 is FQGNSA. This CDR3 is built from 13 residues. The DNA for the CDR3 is TGTGCCAGCAGCTTAGATACGGGTGCTGGGCAGTACTTC. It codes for CASSLDTGAGQYF.

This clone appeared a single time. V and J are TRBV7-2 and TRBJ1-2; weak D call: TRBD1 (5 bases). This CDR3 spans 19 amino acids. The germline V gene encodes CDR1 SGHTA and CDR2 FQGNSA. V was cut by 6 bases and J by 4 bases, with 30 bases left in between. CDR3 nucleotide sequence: TGTGCCAGCAGACCGAGCCCGGGGCCCTTATCATCGGGAGGCTATGGCTACACCTTC. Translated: CASRPSPGPLSSGGYGYTF.

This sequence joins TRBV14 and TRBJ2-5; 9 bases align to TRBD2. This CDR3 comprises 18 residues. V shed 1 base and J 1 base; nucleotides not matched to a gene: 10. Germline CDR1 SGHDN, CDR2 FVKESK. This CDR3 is CASSQVARRTSAQETQYF. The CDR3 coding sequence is TGTGCCAGCAGCCAAGTCGCTCGTAGGACTAGCGCCCAAGAGACCCAGTACTTC. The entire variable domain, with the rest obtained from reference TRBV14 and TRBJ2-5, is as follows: EAGVTQFPSHSVIEKGQTVTLRCDPISGHDNLYWYRRVMGKEIKFLLHFVKESKQDESGMPNNRFLAERTGGTYSTLKVQPAELEDSGVYFCASSQVARRTSAQETQYFGPGTRLLVL.

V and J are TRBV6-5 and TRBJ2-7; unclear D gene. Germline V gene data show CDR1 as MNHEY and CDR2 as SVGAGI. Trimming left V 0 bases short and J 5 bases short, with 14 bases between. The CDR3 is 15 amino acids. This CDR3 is CASSYSYTIANEQYF. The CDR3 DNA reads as TGTGCCAGCAGTTACTCATATACCATTGCGAACGAGCAGTACTTC.

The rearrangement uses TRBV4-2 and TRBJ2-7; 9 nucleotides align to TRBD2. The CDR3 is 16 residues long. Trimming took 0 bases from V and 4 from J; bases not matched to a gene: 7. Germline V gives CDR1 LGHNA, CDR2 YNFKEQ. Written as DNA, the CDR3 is TGTGCCAGCAGCCAAGATAACCTAGCGGGGAGTTACGAGCAGTACTTC. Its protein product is CASSQDNLAGSYEQYF.

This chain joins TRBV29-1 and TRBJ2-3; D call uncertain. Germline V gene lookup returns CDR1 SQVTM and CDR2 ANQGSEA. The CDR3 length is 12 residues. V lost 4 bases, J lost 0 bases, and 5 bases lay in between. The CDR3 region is CSVGRSTDTQYF. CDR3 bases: TGCAGCGTTGGCAGAAGCACAGATACGCAGTATTTT.

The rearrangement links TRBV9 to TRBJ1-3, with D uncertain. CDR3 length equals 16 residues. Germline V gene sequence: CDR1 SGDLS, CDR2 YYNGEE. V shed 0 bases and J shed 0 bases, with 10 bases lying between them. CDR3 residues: CASSVGGSRSGNTIYF. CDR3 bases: TGTGCCAGCAGCGTAGGAGGCAGCCGCTCTGGAAACACCATATATTTT.

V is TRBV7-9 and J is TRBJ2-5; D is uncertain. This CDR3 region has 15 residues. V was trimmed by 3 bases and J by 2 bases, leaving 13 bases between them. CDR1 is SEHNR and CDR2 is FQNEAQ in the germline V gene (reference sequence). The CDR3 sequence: CASSFGDTEQETQYF. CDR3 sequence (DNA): TGTGCCAGCAGCTTCGGTGACACGGAACAAGAGACCCAGTACTTC.

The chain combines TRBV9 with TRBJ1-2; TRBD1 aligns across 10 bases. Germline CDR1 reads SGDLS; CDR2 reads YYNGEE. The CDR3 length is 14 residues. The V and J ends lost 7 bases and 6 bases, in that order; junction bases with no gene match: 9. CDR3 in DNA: TGTGCCAGCGGAGCCAGACAGGGGGCGAATGGCTACACCTTC. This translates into CASGARQGANGYTF.